These T cell receptor beta chains were read from a single sample in a study of circulating tumor DNA in untreated peripheral T-cell lymphoma. Assay used: immunoSEQ multiplex PCR; TCRdb lists only in-frame clones, some missing. The table lists about 10,000 clones, about 84% of them singletons. The sample consisted of tumor tissue. Receptors originate from a human donor with peripheral T-cell lymphoma. Each CDR3 is given without its conserved first and last residue.

J: TRBJ1-5; V: TRBV19; CDR3: ASSMWAQPQH
J: TRBJ1-1; V: TRBV19; CDR3: ASREGTEAF
J: TRBJ2-7; V: TRBV6-8; CDR3: AISPSGGAYEQY
J: TRBJ2-7; V: TRBV30; CDR3: AWSGGGGEQY
J: TRBJ2-3; V: TRBV6-8; CDR3: ASSYSWSDTQY
J: TRBJ2-5; V: TRBV9; CDR3: ASSEGGGAETQY
J: TRBJ1-1; V: TRBV29-1; CDR3: SVEKETGRNTEAF
J: TRBJ2-2; V: TRBV29-1; CDR3: SGAVGTGELF
J: TRBJ1-2; V: TRBV6-8; CDR3: ASSPGQGRGYT
J: TRBJ1-3; V: TRBV12-5; CDR3: ASERAVSGNTIY
J: TRBJ1-1; V: TRBV4-1; CDR3: ASSQEEGRGLGNTEAF
J: TRBJ1-5; V: TRBV6-8; CDR3: ASSFKQGYNQPQH
J: TRBJ1-2; V: TRBV30; CDR3: AWTPGSGYT
J: TRBJ2-4; V: TRBV14; CDR3: ASSQRGPRGNIQY
J: TRBJ1-4; V: TRBV10-2; CDR3: ASSGAGEEKLF
J: TRBJ1-4; V: TRBV1; CDR3: ASSQADGINEKLF
J: TRBJ1-1; V: TRBV30; CDR3: AWSEVSNTEAF
J: TRBJ1-3; V: TRBV10-3; CDR3: AIETGAGNTIY
J: TRBJ2-2; V: TRBV14; CDR3: ASSQNHPGTGELF
J: TRBJ1-1; V: TRBV30; CDR3: AWNHQENTEAF
J: TRBJ1-6; V: TRBV11-3; CDR3: ASSLGRGTNSPLH
J: TRBJ2-3; V: TRBV5-1; CDR3: ASSLGTLAADTQY
J: TRBJ2-1; V: TRBV11-1; CDR3: ASSLGVTSGAEQF
J: TRBJ2-7; V: TRBV7-6; CDR3: ASSSSGASYEQY
J: TRBJ2-1; V: TRBV11-3; CDR3: ASSGDRQNNEQF
J: TRBJ2-7; V: TRBV11-3; CDR3: ASREAGTETYEQY
J: TRBJ2-2; V: TRBV29-1; CDR3: SVEGTNTGELF
J: TRBJ2-1; V: TRBV6-8; CDR3: ASSYPPGGADEQF